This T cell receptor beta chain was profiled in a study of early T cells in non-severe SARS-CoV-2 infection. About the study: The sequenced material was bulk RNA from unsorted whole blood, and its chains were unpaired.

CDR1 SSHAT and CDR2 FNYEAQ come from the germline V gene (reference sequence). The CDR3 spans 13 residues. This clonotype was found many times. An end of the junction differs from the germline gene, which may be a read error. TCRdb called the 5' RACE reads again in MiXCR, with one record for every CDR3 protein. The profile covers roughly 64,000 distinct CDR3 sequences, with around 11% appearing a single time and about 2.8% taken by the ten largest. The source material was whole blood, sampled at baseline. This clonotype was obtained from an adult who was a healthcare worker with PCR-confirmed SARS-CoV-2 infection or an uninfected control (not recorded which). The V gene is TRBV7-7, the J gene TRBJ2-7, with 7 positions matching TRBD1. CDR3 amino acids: CASSSLTGAEQYF. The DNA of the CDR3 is TGTGCTAGCAGCTCACTTACAGGGGCCGAGCAGTACTTC. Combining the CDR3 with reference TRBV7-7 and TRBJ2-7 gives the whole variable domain GAGVSQSPRYKVTKRGQDVTLRCDPISSHATLYWYQQALGQGPEFLTYFNYEAQPDKSGLPSDRFSAERPEGSISTLTIQRTEQRDSAMYRCASSSLTGAEQYFGPGTRLTVT.